A single sample is the source of the 9 T cell receptor beta chains below, sequenced in a study of blood T cells in healthy people across ages. The authors ran a second PCR of roughly 6 to 12 cycles using a sample-barcoded 5' primer and a J-beta primer mix. From the 5' RACE reads, TCRdb called clonotypes with MiXCR, one entry per CDR3 protein. The repertoire includes 730,000 or so distinct CDR3 sequences, 35% to 45% of them detected once, and 20% sits in the top ten. Sequenced: blood. The receptor set was obtained from a woman aged 55-75 years in good health.

The chain links TRBV25-1 to TRBJ2-1, with D uncertain. Trimming shortened V by 2 bases and J by 8 bases, and 13 bases separated the two germline ends. The CDR3 is 14 amino acids. Germline CDR1 reads MGHDK; CDR2 reads SYGVNS. Written as DNA, the CDR3 is TGTGCCAGCAGTGAACGCCCCGAACGCGATGAGCAGTTCTTC. Protein product: CASSERPERDEQFF.

V usage is TRBV29-1 and J usage is TRBJ1-1; 8 bases are a match to TRBD1. CDR3 size: 13 residues. Unmatched junction bases numbered 6, after V lost 8 bases and J lost 1 base. In germline, CDR1 is SQVTM, CDR2 ANQGSEA. CDR3: CSNRGVENTEAFF. Written as DNA, the CDR3 is TGCAGCAACAGGGGGGTGGAGAACACTGAAGCTTTCTTT.

This chain connects TRBV14 to TRBJ2-4; a possible D gene is TRBD2 (6 bases). The J call may be wrong; the DNA end is better matched by TRBJ2-7. This CDR3 has 13 amino acids. From germline, CDR1 is SGHDN and CDR2 FVKESK. The CDR3 is CASSQAGAREQYF. The CDR3 nucleotides read TGTGCCAGCAGCCAAGCGGGAGCACGCGAGCAGTACTTC.

This clonotype has just a few counts. The chain has TRBV27 and TRBJ2-7, with D possibly TRBD1 on 5 matching bases. This CDR3 region has 13 residues. Germline loops: CDR1 MNHEY, CDR2 SMNVEV (reference sequence). V shed 8 bases and J shed 2 bases, with 13 bases lying between them. The CDR3 sequence is CASRQGTPYEQYF. Here the CDR3 DNA reads TGTGCCAGCCGGCAGGGAACTCCCTACGAGCAGTACTTC.

The chain is built from TRBV25-1 and TRBJ2-3, with TRBD2 identical over 11 bases. V lost 1 base, J lost 3 bases, and 3 bases stayed unmatched. The germline V gene encodes CDR1 MGHDK and CDR2 SYGVNS. The CDR3 loop spans 16 amino acids. Written as DNA, the CDR3 is TGTGCCAGCAGTGAATTAGCGGGGGGGCTTACAGATACGCAGTATTTT. Residues: CASSELAGGLTDTQYF.

The count of this clonotype is one. V gene TRBV7-9 combines with J gene TRBJ1-1; no definite D call. The length of the CDR3 is 10 residues. Per the germline V gene, CDR1 is SEHNR and CDR2 is FQNEAQ (reference sequence). V lost 8 bases and J lost 8, with 9 bases in between. CDR3 protein: CASVPREAFF. The CDR3 DNA sequence: TGTGCCAGCGTCCCTCGCGAAGCTTTCTTT.

V and J are TRBV9 and TRBJ1-2, with TRBD1 identical over 7 bases. The germline V gene encodes CDR1 SGDLS and CDR2 YYNGEE. The CDR3 is made up of 14 amino acids. The ends lost 0 bases at V and 8 bases at J; junction bases unmatched: 7. The CDR3: CASSVGQGSMGYTF. The CDR3, as DNA: TGTGCCAGCAGCGTAGGACAGGGAAGTATGGGCTACACCTTC.

The rearrangement joins TRBV11-3 to TRBJ2-1; TRBD2 matches at 8 bases. The better agreement between TRBJ2-7 and the DNA end casts doubt on the J call. This CDR3 is 19 amino acids long. Germline CDR1 SGHNT, CDR2 YENEEA. As DNA, the CDR3 is TGTGCCAGCAGCTTAGGTAGCGGGATAGATCGGGGGACCTACAATGAGCAGTACTTC. Translation gives CASSLGSGIDRGTYNEQYF.

The chain recombines TRBV12-3 or TRBV12-4 with TRBJ2-5; D not resolved. The CDR3 totals 13 residues. The V gene lost 3 bases and the J gene lost 5 bases, with 10 bases spanning the gap. This CDR3 reads CASSLLGLETQYF. CDR3 DNA sequence: TGTGCCAGCAGTTTGTTAGGATTGGAGACCCAGTACTTC.